These 24 T cell receptor beta chains share one sample of origin, sequenced in a study of T cell repertoires in aging, cancer and after chemotherapy. TCR beta rearrangements were amplified from peripheral blood genomic DNA. TRB rearrangements spanning V, D and J were amplified using mixed TRB-A/B primers. TCRdb re-derived calls from the multiplex PCR reads in MiXCR, one entry per CDR3 protein. Of more than 7,000 distinct CDR3 sequences listed, roughly a third are singletons. The source material was blood. The receptor set was obtained from a human donor in good health.

This clonotype appeared a few times. This chain joins TRBV6-1 and TRBJ2-2, with 8 positions matching TRBD2. The CDR3 is made up of 16 amino acids. V gave up 5 bases and J gave up 5 bases; unmatched junction bases: 10. The germline gives CDR1 MNHNS, CDR2 SASEGT. CDR3 sequence: CASSPWITGGTGELFF. Here the CDR3 DNA reads TGTGCCAGCAGTCCCTGGATTACGGGGGGGACCGGGGAGCTGTTTTTT.

The chain joins TRBV20-1 to TRBJ1-5; D gene unclear. The germline gives CDR1 DFQATT, CDR2 SNEGSKA (reference sequence). The V end lost 1 base, the J end lost 1 base, and 5 bases lay between the germline ends. This CDR3 has 13 amino acids. The CDR3 is CSARGRSNQPQHF. The CDR3 region has the DNA TGCAGTGCTAGAGGGAGGAGCAATCAGCCCCAGCATTTT.

The chain joins TRBV19 to TRBJ1-2; 8 bases fit TRBD1. V lost 4 bases and J lost 6; bases outside the gene matches: 4. CDR3 size: 13 residues. The germline V gene encodes CDR1 LNHDA and CDR2 SQIVND (reference sequence). CDR3 sequence: CASSTDRADGYTF. As DNA, the CDR3 is TGTGCCAGTAGTACGGACAGGGCCGATGGCTACACCTTC.

This clonotype was observed a few times. The chain combines TRBV27 with TRBJ2-1; TRBD2 matches 7 bases. With V trimmed by 6 bases and J by 4 bases, 6 bases remained unmatched. The germline V gene encodes CDR1 MNHEY and CDR2 SMNVEV (reference sequence). The length of the CDR3 is 14 residues. CDR3 sequence: CASRTAGGYNEQFF. DNA for the CDR3: TGTGCCAGCAGAACAGCCGGGGGGTACAATGAGCAGTTCTTC.

This clonotype was counted only a few times. The V gene is TRBV5-4, the J gene TRBJ2-7; 10 positions match TRBD1. Germline V gives CDR1 SGHNT, CDR2 YYREEE (reference sequence). Trimming at V came to 4 bases and at J to 8 bases, leaving 3 bases not matched to a gene. The CDR3 spans 12 residues. The CDR3 region has the DNA TGTGCCAGCAGCGTGGACAGGGGGAAGCAGTACGTC. Translating it yields CASSVDRGKQYV.

Only a few counts were recorded for this clonotype. The V call is TRBV5-6, the J call TRBJ1-2; D gene ambiguous. Germline-derived CDR1 and CDR2 are SGHDT and YYEEEE. The CDR3 loop spans 16 amino acids. The ends were cut back, 0 bases at V and 2 bases at J, with 14 bases in the middle. CDR3 loop: CASSLARTESNYGYTF. The CDR3 nucleotides are TGTGCCAGCAGCTTGGCGCGGACGGAATCCAACTATGGCTACACCTTC.

Only a few counts were recorded for this clonotype. The J gene is TRBJ1-1, the V gene TRBV7-2; a possible D gene is TRBD1 (5 bases). Germline CDR1 is SGHTA and CDR2 is FQGNSA. This CDR3 is built from 13 residues. Trimming cost V 2 bases and J 6 bases, with 10 bases left between them. CDR3 region: CASSLRGGSEAFF. The CDR3, as DNA: TGTGCCAGCAGCTTACGGGGCGGCTCTGAAGCTTTCTTT.

A few counts support this clonotype. V gene TRBV7-9 combines with J gene TRBJ2-3; D possibly corresponds to TRBD1 (6 bases). Germline V gene lookup returns CDR1 SEHNR and CDR2 FQNEAQ (reference sequence). V shed 6 bases and J shed 4 bases, with 17 bases lying between them. The length of the CDR3 is 15 residues. The CDR3 DNA sequence: TGTGCCAGCAGGCCAACAGGGATTAGGGCAGATACGCAGTATTTT. Protein product: CASRPTGIRADTQYF.

The chain carries TRBV10-3 and TRBJ2-1, with no clear D. Trimming cost V 2 bases and J 8 bases, with 10 bases left between them. CDR1 is ENHRY and CDR2 is SYGVKD in the germline V gene. This CDR3 has 13 amino acids. The DNA of the CDR3 is TGTGCCATCAGTGAGAGCGCTTACCATGAGCAGTTCTTC. As protein: CAISESAYHEQFF.

The sample holds a few counts of this clonotype. The junction and the germline gene differ at one end; a read error may be behind it. The V and J genes are TRBV4-2 and TRBJ1-3; 8 positions match TRBD1. The length of the CDR3 is 17 residues. Germline loops: CDR1 LGHNA, CDR2 YNFKEQ. The CDR3 DNA reads as TGCGCCAGCAGCCAAGATCAAGGGACAGGATTTGGAAACACCATATATTTT. Its translation is CASSQDQGTGFGNTIYF.

This clonotype was counted between two and nine times. The rearrangement joins TRBV20-1 to TRBJ1-4; 7 positions match TRBD1. V gave up 3 bases and J gave up 0 bases; unmatched junction bases: 7. Germline CDR1 and CDR2: DFQATT and SNEGSKA (reference sequence). The CDR3 consists of 16 residues. In nucleotides, the CDR3 is TGCAGTGCTAGTGGCGGGGACAGAACAACTAATGAAAAACTGTTTTTT. It translates to CSASGGDRTTNEKLFF.

The chain joins TRBV5-3 to TRBJ2-1; D unclear. TRBV5-3 carries the ORF label, with uncertain function. This CDR3 comprises 16 residues. V lost 8 bases and J lost 5, with 23 bases in between. The CDR3 is CASSAWIGYKHNEQFF. The CDR3 DNA is TGTGCCAGCAGCGCTTGGATTGGGTACAAGCACAATGAGCAGTTCTTC.

Regarding this clonotype: The conserved final phenylalanine or tryptophan is absent from the CDR3, which likely points to a read error. It is unclear where the CDR3 begins or ends on the DNA, so no DNA is shown, and the CDR3 is as TCRdb lists it. V and J are TRBV6-5 and TRBJ1-2; TRBD1, the table's D call, was not compared with the DNA. CDR1 and CDR2 (germline): MNHEY, SVGAGI. The CDR3 has 9 amino acids, counting both end residues. CDR3 region: CASYEAGTL.

The chain recombines TRBV28 with TRBJ2-7; no clear D gene. CDR3 size: 12 residues. V was trimmed by 3 bases and J by 7 bases, leaving 10 bases between them. The germline gives CDR1 MDHEN, CDR2 SYDVKM. The CDR3 loop reads CASSLAGSEQYV. CDR3 coding DNA: TGTGCCAGCAGTTTGGCAGGATCTGAGCAGTACGTC.

The chain carries TRBV10-3 and TRBJ2-1; possible D gene TRBD2, 5 bases. Germline V CDR1 and CDR2: ENHRY, SYGVKD. Trimming cost V 6 bases and J 5 bases, with 17 bases left between them. CDR3 length equals 15 residues. CDR3 in amino acids: CAIRRLGTGNNEQFF. The CDR3 DNA is TGTGCCATCAGGAGACTGGGAACGGGAAACAATGAGCAGTTCTTC.

This clonotype is termed medium-sized (0.01 to 0.1%). The CDR3 protein is CSVPYIGETQYF. CDR3 DNA sequence: TGCAGCGTCCCGTACATAGGGGAGACCCAGTACTTC. The chain employs TRBV29-1 and TRBJ2-5, with D hard to call. CDR1 SQVTM and CDR2 ANQGSEA come from the germline V gene. The CDR3 totals 12 residues. The V and J ends lost 6 bases and 5 bases respectively, with 13 bases between them.

V and J are TRBV6-1 and TRBJ1-1; D is ambiguous. V gave up 0 bases and J gave up 8 bases, with 10 bases separating them. The CDR3 contains 13 residues. CDR1 is MNHNS, CDR2 SASEGT, per germline. The CDR3 here is CASSEALREEAFF. The CDR3 DNA follows: TGTGCCAGCAGTGAAGCGCTCCGTGAAGAAGCTTTCTTT.

The rearrangement uses TRBV13 and TRBJ2-1, with TRBD2 matching 10 bases. Germline assignment: CDR1 PRHDT and CDR2 FYEKMQ (reference sequence). The CDR3 has 15 amino acids. Unmatched junction bases numbered 2, after V lost 3 bases and J lost 3 bases. The CDR3 DNA is TGTGCCAGCAGCTTCGGACTAGCGGACTACAATGAGCAGTTCTTC. It encodes CASSFGLADYNEQFF. Together with reference TRBV13 and TRBJ2-1, the CDR3 gives the full variable domain: AAGVIQSPRHLIKEKRETATLKCYPIPRHDTVYWYQQGPGQDPQFLISFYEKMQSDKGSIPDRFSAQQFSDYHSELNMSSLELGDSALYFCASSFGLADYNEQFFGPGTRLTVL.

This clonotype was observed a handful of times. This chain joins TRBV29-1 and TRBJ2-5; 9 bases align to TRBD1. The CDR3 extends over 16 amino acids. J lost 3 bases, V lost 6 bases, and 14 bases had no gene match. Germline CDR1 is SQVTM and CDR2 is ANQGSEA. The CDR3 DNA reads TGCAGCGTCCAGTGGACAGGGGCCTTACTTGAAGAGACCCAGTACTTC. It encodes CSVQWTGALLEETQYF.

The chain carries TRBV5-5 and TRBJ2-2; TRBD2 matches at 12 bases. CDR1 is SGHKS and CDR2 is YYEKEE in the germline V gene (reference sequence). V lost 4 bases, J lost 5 bases, and 9 bases stayed unmatched. This CDR3 comprises 17 residues. The DNA for the CDR3 is TGTGCCAGCAGCCCTCGGACTAGCGGGGCACTAACCGGGGAGCTGTTTTTT. This codes for CASSPRTSGALTGELFF.

V usage is TRBV28 and J usage is TRBJ1-3; D gene uncertain. Deletions cut 2 bases from V and 0 bases from J, with 11 bases between. CDR1 and CDR2 from the germline V gene are MDHEN and SYDVKM. The CDR3 loop spans 16 amino acids. The chain's CDR3 is CASSLGHTYSGNTIYF. For the CDR3, the DNA is TGTGCCAGCAGTTTAGGGCATACCTACTCTGGAAACACCATATATTTT.

The chain links TRBV28 to TRBJ2-7; TRBD1 might be the D (6 bases). Germline V gene data show CDR1 as MDHEN and CDR2 as SYDVKM. The V end was cut by 5 bases, the J end by 9 bases, with 14 bases between. The CDR3 contains 12 residues. The CDR3 coding sequence is TGTGCCAGCAGTCCCCTAAGGGGGACGCAGTACGTC. Amino acid sequence: CASSPLRGTQYV.

The V gene is TRBV7-2, the J gene TRBJ2-7, with 8 nucleotides matching TRBD1. V was pared by 4 bases and J by 6 bases, with 8 bases of the junction left unmatched. CDR3 length: 14 amino acids. Germline V CDR1 and CDR2: SGHTA, FQGNSA. The CDR3 is CASSSTRGPAEQYV. The CDR3 DNA reads TGTGCCAGCAGCTCCACCAGGGGGCCAGCCGAGCAGTACGTC.

This clonotype appeared a single time. J is TRBJ2-7 and V is TRBV10-1; D unresolved. CDR1 WNHNN and CDR2 SYGVQD come from the germline V gene (reference sequence). The CDR3 sequence is 14 residues long. Here the CDR3 DNA reads TGCGCTAGTCTATATCCTTCGAATTCCTACGAGCAGTACGTC. The encoded protein is CASLYPSNSYEQYV.